A selection of T cell receptor beta chains follows, all from one sample in a study of cytomegalovirus exposure and HLA in healthy donors. Only in-frame clones appear in the TCRdb table, and some are missing; sequencing was by immunoSEQ multiplex PCR. The sample has some 170,000 clones, roughly 89% seen once. Input material: PBMCs. The receptors come from a woman aged 18-35 years in good health and CMV-seropositive. Both conserved end residues are part of each CDR3. D genes are given only for firm matches. Size is omitted from some rows. Given values are once, few, many or a class for expanded clones.

j_call	v_call	d_call	clone_size	cdr3_nt	cdr3_aa
TRBJ2-1	TRBV7-7	.	.	TGTGCTAGCAGCTTAGATCCGCAGAGCGCCAATGAGCAGTTCTTC	CASSLDPQSANEQFF
TRBJ2-2	TRBV4-2	.	.	TGTGCCAGCAGCCAAGAGTTAGCGGGGGAGCTGTTTTTT	CASSQELAGELFF
TRBJ1-5	TRBV19	TRBD1	few	TGTGCCAGTACGAAGACAGGGAATCAGCCCCAGCATTTT	CASTKTGNQPQHF
TRBJ2-7	TRBV6-5	TRBD1	.	TGTGCCAGCAGTCCCGGGACAGGGGCCCTCGGGGAGCAGTACTTC	CASSPGTGALGEQYF
TRBJ1-3	TRBV11-2	.	.	TGTGCCAGCAGCTTAGAATTCCAGGTCTCTGGAAACACCATATATTTT	CASSLEFQVSGNTIYF
TRBJ2-2	TRBV6-1	.	once	TGTGCCAGCAGTGAAACGGAGGAGGGGGCCACCGGGGAGCTGTTTTTT	CASSETEEGATGELFF
TRBJ1-3	TRBV18	.	.	TGTGCCAGCTCACTACTGGGGACATCTGGAAACACCATATATTTT	CASSLLGTSGNTIYF
TRBJ2-1	TRBV30	.	.	TGTGCCTGGAGTTCCCAGGGAAATGAGCAGTTCTTC	CAWSSQGNEQFF
TRBJ1-1	TRBV28	TRBD1	.	TGTGCCAGCAGTACGGACAGGCCTGAAGCTTTCTTT	CASSTDRPEAFF
TRBJ1-1	TRBV9	TRBD1	.	TGTGCCAGCAGCGTCACAGGGGCAGGCACTGAAGCTTTCTTT	CASSVTGAGTEAFF
TRBJ1-1	TRBV10-3	TRBD1	.	TGTGCCATCAGAAACAGGGGAGCGAACACTGAAGCTTTCTTT	CAIRNRGANTEAFF
TRBJ1-2	TRBV19	TRBD1	.	TGTGCCAGTAGTACCCCGGACAGGGGCGGTAGCTACACCTTC	CASSTPDRGGSYTF
TRBJ1-2	TRBV9	TRBD1	.	TGTGCCAGCAGTACCGGACAGGGAGATGGCTACACCTTC	CASSTGQGDGYTF
TRBJ2-7	TRBV21-1	.	.	TGTGCCAGCAGCAAATTTAACAGGGACGAGCAGTACTTC	CASSKFNRDEQYF
TRBJ2-3	TRBV5-1	TRBD2	.	TGCGCCAGCAGTATGGCTAGCGGGAGGACAGATACGCAGTATTTT	CASSMASGRTDTQYF
TRBJ1-1	TRBV7-2	.	.	TGTGCCAGCAGCTTACAGGGGAAAGGGTACACTGAAGCTTTCTTT	CASSLQGKGYTEAFF
TRBJ1-1	TRBV6-1	TRBD1	few	TGTGCCAGCAGTGAATGGGCTGGCAGGGGGACTGAAGCTTTCTTT	CASSEWAGRGTEAFF
TRBJ2-1	TRBV5-1	.	.	TGCGCCAGCAGCTTGGAGCGCAATGAGCAGTTCTTC	CASSLERNEQFF
TRBJ1-1	TRBV5-1	.	.	TGCGCCAGCAGCACTCATTGGAGGAACACTGAAGCTTTCTTT	CASSTHWRNTEAFF
TRBJ2-1	TRBV5-1	TRBD1	.	TGCGCCAGCAGCTTGGCAGGGCAGGGGGATGAGCAGTTCTTC	CASSLAGQGDEQFF
TRBJ2-1	TRBV4-3	TRBD2	.	TGCGCCAGCAGCTATGGACTAGCGGGTGACAATGAGCAGTTCTTC	CASSYGLAGDNEQFF
TRBJ2-1	TRBV7-7	.	.	TGTGCTAGCAGCCCAAGAACAGGGAGCGATGAGCAGTTCTTC	CASSPRTGSDEQFF
TRBJ1-2	TRBV5-1	TRBD1	.	TGCGCCAGCAGCTTGGGTGGGGGACAGAACTATGGCTACACCTTC	CASSLGGGQNYGYTF
TRBJ1-2	TRBV7-6	.	.	TGTGCCAGCAGCTCGGGGGAGGGGCCCTATGGCTACACCTTC	CASSSGEGPYGYTF
TRBJ1-5	TRBV6-1	.	once	TGTGCCAGCAGTGAAAGAGAAAGGGGAGGTCAGCCCCAGCATTTT	CASSERERGGQPQHF
TRBJ1-5	TRBV30	.	.	TGTGCCTTGACAGAGTATAGCAATCAGCCCCAGCATTTT	CALTEYSNQPQHF
TRBJ1-4	TRBV11-2	.	.	TGTGCCAGCAGCTTCGGTTACGTATCGGATGAAAAACTGTTTTTT	CASSFGYVSDEKLFF
TRBJ2-7	TRBV7-9	.	.	TGTGCCAGCAGCTCGACAGCTGACCCCTCCTACGAGCAGTACTTC	CASSSTADPSYEQYF
TRBJ2-7	TRBV15	.	.	TGTGCCACCAGCAGAGATTGGAGCTCCTACGAGCAGTACTTC	CATSRDWSSYEQYF
TRBJ2-2	TRBV12-5	TRBD2	.	TGTGCTAGTGGTTCGCCTCCCCGGACTAGCGAAACCATGTACACCGGGGAGCTGTTTTTT	CASGSPPRTSETMYTGELFF
TRBJ2-2	TRBV7-8	TRBD2	.	TGTGCCAGCAGCTTAAAGGGAAGCGGGAGCGGAACCGGGGAGCTGTTTTTT	CASSLKGSGSGTGELFF
TRBJ2-7	TRBV28	TRBD1	few	TGTGCCAGCAGGGGACAGTCCTACGAGCAGTACTTC	CASRGQSYEQYF
TRBJ2-7	TRBV27	TRBD2	.	TGTGCCAGCAGTTTGACTAGCTTCAACGAGCAGTACTTC	CASSLTSFNEQYF
TRBJ1-5	TRBV9	.	.	TGTGCCAGCAGCGGAGGGCCAAAACAGCCCCAGCATTTT	CASSGGPKQPQHF
TRBJ2-2	TRBV11-3	.	.	TGTGCCAGCAGCTTTCGACAGGTTCGGACCGGGGAGCTGTTTTTT	CASSFRQVRTGELFF
TRBJ2-7	TRBV30	TRBD1	.	TGTGCCTGGGCTACAGCGGGACAGGGGTACGAGCAGTACTTC	CAWATAGQGYEQYF
TRBJ2-7	TRBV6-5	.	.	TGTGCCAGATCCACTAGCTACGAGCAGTACTTC	CARSTSYEQYF
TRBJ1-3	TRBV19	.	.	TGTGCCAGTAGTATTGGCGGGGGCGTACTAACTGGAAACACCATATATTTT	CASSIGGGVLTGNTIYF
TRBJ1-2	TRBV28	.	.	TGTGCCAGCAGTGCCGGGTTCTATGGCTACACCTTC	CASSAGFYGYTF
TRBJ2-7	TRBV11-2	TRBD1	.	TGTGCCAGCAGCCCTAGGACAGGCCACGAGCAGTACTTC	CASSPRTGHEQYF
TRBJ2-7	TRBV6-1	TRBD2	.	TGTGCCAGCAGTGAAGGGCCGGGACTAGCGGGGGAGCAGTACTTC	CASSEGPGLAGEQYF
TRBJ2-7	TRBV27	TRBD2	.	TGTGCCAGCAGTTTAAGGGCTAGCGGGAGGATTTCGGGGGAGCAGTACTTC	CASSLRASGRISGEQYF
TRBJ2-2	TRBV19	.	.	TGTGCCACTAGTATAGTGAAGGGACTCCCCGGGGAGCTGTTTTTT	CATSIVKGLPGELFF
TRBJ2-6	TRBV19	.	.	TGTGCCAGTAGTACCGGACAGAGCTCTGGGGCCAACGTCCTGACTTTC	CASSTGQSSGANVLTF
TRBJ2-7	TRBV6-5	.	.	TGTGCCAGCAGTTTTGGGCATAACCCCTACGAGCAGTACTTC	CASSFGHNPYEQYF
TRBJ2-2	TRBV29-1	.	.	TGCAGCGTTGAAGATCAGGGAGGGAACACCGGGGAGCTGTTTTTT	CSVEDQGGNTGELFF
TRBJ2-7	TRBV11-3	.	.	TGTGCCAGCAGCTTTCGCCAGGGCCTATACGAGCAGTACTTC	CASSFRQGLYEQYF
TRBJ2-5	TRBV5-1	TRBD1	.	TGCGCCAGCAGCCTCGGGACAGTTCGATGGTACCAAGAGACCCAGTACTTC	CASSLGTVRWYQETQYF
TRBJ2-3	TRBV5-4	TRBD2	.	TGTGCCAGCAGCTCTGGGGGGGGTCGAGATACGCAGTATTTT	CASSSGGGRDTQYF
TRBJ2-7	TRBV27	TRBD2	.	TGTGCCAGCAGTTCCTCCGGGACTAGCGGGAGCGTCCAGCAGTACTTC	CASSSSGTSGSVQQYF
TRBJ1-1	TRBV30	.	once	TGTGCCTGGATCAGTAGAGGATTTTTCACGCCTGAAGCTTTCTTT	CAWISRGFFTPEAFF